Shown below are 19 T cell receptor beta chains from a single sample sequenced in a study of vaccination and CD4 T cells after COVID-19 (dated by TCRdb to between 2022 and 2023). Per the publication, the time point label means: late sampling 161 to 241 days after vaccination in a few convalescent patients. The label giving this sample's treatment or condition can be read as: approximately 11-day PBMC culture with coronavirus spike peptide pools or control peptides (ViraFEST assay). Receptor amplification or capture employed PCR. TCRdb lists the instrument as Illumina iSeq 100. TCR sequencing of DNA from cultured CD4+ T cells used the Oncomine TCR Beta short-read assay at the Johns Hopkins FTIC core. TCRdb applied fastp at Q25 and MiXCR to the public reads, then kept only in-frame beta chains. A single entry per CDR3 protein holds the most common genes and DNA from its merged rows. For this sample there are over 20,000 distinct CDR3 sequences; less than 40% appear just once. Less than 3% of the sample belongs to the ten largest clones.

Their antigens remain unidentified. Source: CD4+ T cells from blood, cultured in vitro, taken about 7 months after SARS-CoV-2 vaccination. These receptors came from a human donor who had recovered from COVID-19.

This clonotype turned up a few times. The rearrangement uses TRBV28 and TRBJ1-5; the match to TRBD1 covers 8 bases. Germline V gene data show CDR1 as MDHEN and CDR2 as SYDVKM. V trimming: 4 bases; J trimming: 7 bases; junction bases outside the gene matches: 15. CDR3 length: 17 amino acids. This chain's CDR3 is CASSSERGARGHQPQHF. The CDR3, as DNA: TGTGCCAGCAGTTCCGAGAGAGGGGCCAGGGGGCACCAGCCCCAGCATTTT. Combining the CDR3 with reference TRBV28 and TRBJ1-5 gives the whole variable domain DVKVTQSSRYLVKRTGEKVFLECVQDMDHENMFWYRQDPGLGLRLIYFSYDVKMKEKGDIPEGYSVSREKKERFSLILESASTNQTSMYLCASSSERGARGHQPQHFGDGTRLSIL.

This clonotype appeared a few times. V usage is TRBV10-3 and J usage is TRBJ1-5; D gene ambiguous. The CDR3 loop spans 13 amino acids. The ends were cut back, 0 bases at V and 5 bases at J, with 5 bases in the middle. Germline CDR1 reads ENHRY; CDR2 reads SYGVKD. Here the CDR3 reads CAISESPDQPQHF. CDR3 in DNA: TGTGCCATCAGTGAGTCTCCGGATCAGCCCCAGCATTTT.

Note on this clonotype: The DNA is omitted, as the CDR3 cannot be located on it reliably, and the CDR3 follows TCRdb's listing. The rearrangement links TRBV7-5 to TRBJ2-2; the table gives TRBD1 as D, unverified against the DNA. TRBV7-5 is listed as a pseudogene. Termini included, the CDR3 measures 17 amino acids. CDR3 loop: CISVSEARTATPGSCFF.

The V call is TRBV7-9, the J call TRBJ2-7, with unresolved D. V was shortened by 3 bases and J by 2 bases, with 8 bases between the two germline ends. From germline, CDR1 is SEHNR and CDR2 FQNEAQ (reference sequence). The CDR3 is made up of 13 amino acids. CDR3 bases: TGTGCCAGCAGCTTTTACGGAACCTACGAGCAGTACTTC. This sequence encodes CASSFYGTYEQYF.

By proportion, this clonotype is medium-sized. J is TRBJ2-5 and V is TRBV7-2; the D gene is possibly TRBD2 (7 bases). CDR1 and CDR2 from the germline V gene are SGHTA and FQGNSA. The germline V and J ends were trimmed by 4 bases and 5 bases, with 14 bases remaining between them. The CDR3 has 14 residues. CDR3 sequence (DNA): TGTGCCAGCAGCTCGCCGGGGGGCGGGGAGACCCAGTACTTC. This sequence encodes CASSSPGGGETQYF.

This clonotype appeared a few times. Written as DNA, the CDR3 is TGTGCCAGCAGCTTGCAGGGAGCCTACACTGAAGCTTTCTTT. This gives the protein CASSLQGAYTEAFF. The chain uses TRBV5-4 and TRBJ1-1, with D perhaps TRBD1 (5 bases). The CDR3 is made up of 14 amino acids. Germline V gene lookup returns CDR1 SGHNT and CDR2 YYREEE (reference sequence). The V and J ends lost 1 base and 3 bases respectively, with 10 bases between them.

The chain joins TRBV28 to TRBJ2-6; D is perhaps TRBD1 (7 bases). The CDR3 has 15 amino acids. Germline CDR1 is MDHEN and CDR2 is SYDVKM. Trimming removed 8 bases from V and 1 base from J, with 12 bases in between. CDR3 amino acids: CASRQGGSGANVLTF. The CDR3 bases are TGTGCCAGCCGACAGGGAGGTTCTGGGGCCAACGTCCTGACTTTC.

The chain couples TRBV28 to TRBJ2-1; unclear D gene. Trimming took off 3 bases at V and 13 bases at J, with 13 bases between the two ends. CDR1 is MDHEN and CDR2 is SYDVKM in the germline V gene. There are 12 residues in the CDR3. This CDR3 is CASSLSHQGQFF. The CDR3 DNA reads as TGTGCCAGCAGTTTGTCACACCAAGGCCAGTTCTTC.

The rearrangement joins TRBV28 to TRBJ2-1, with 7 bases aligning to TRBD2. The length of the CDR3 is 14 residues. Germline-derived CDR1 and CDR2 are MDHEN and SYDVKM. V trimming: 5 bases; J trimming: 7 bases; junction bases outside the gene matches: 8. The CDR3 loop reads CASSTGTIHNEQFF. The CDR3 coding sequence is TGTGCCAGCAGTACCGGGACTATACATAATGAGCAGTTCTTC.

V usage is TRBV19 and J usage is TRBJ2-7, with a possible D match to TRBD2 (5 bases). The CDR3 sequence is 15 residues long. The ends were cut back, 6 bases at V and 2 bases at J, with 17 bases in the middle. CDR1 and CDR2 (germline): LNHDA, SQIVND (reference sequence). CDR3 sequence (DNA): TGTGCCAGTAGATCCTTGGCGGAGGATCCCTACGAGCAGTACTTC. It encodes CASRSLAEDPYEQYF.

V and J are TRBV6-1 and TRBJ1-5; D may be TRBD1 (5 bases). V was pared by 0 bases and J by 4 bases, with 10 bases between. Looked up from germline, CDR1 is MNHNS and CDR2 is SASEGT. The CDR3 consists of 15 residues. This CDR3 reads CASSEALTGNQPQHF. The CDR3 nucleotides read TGTGCCAGCAGTGAAGCGCTCACAGGAAATCAGCCCCAGCATTTT.

This chain joins TRBV7-2 and TRBJ2-1, with a possible D match to TRBD2 (6 bases). V dropped 5 bases and J dropped 5 bases, with 25 bases sitting between them. Per germline, CDR1 SGHTA and CDR2 FQGNSA. CDR3 length: 18 residues. The DNA for the CDR3 is TGTGCCAGCAGCACCCCCTATGGGGGGAGGACGGATCACAATGAGCAGTTCTTC. Encoded protein: CASSTPYGGRTDHNEQFF. The full variable domain, with the rest looked up from reference TRBV7-2 and TRBJ2-1, is GAGVSQSPSNKVTEKGKDVELRCDPISGHTALYWYRQSLGQGLEFLIYFQGNSAPDKSGLPSDRFSAERTGGSVSTLTIQRTQQEDSAVYLCASSTPYGGRTDHNEQFFGPGTRLTVL.

The V gene is TRBV29-1, the J gene TRBJ2-7; D might be TRBD1 (5 bases). CDR3 length: 13 amino acids. V lost 6 bases, J lost 2 bases, and 14 bases lay in between. The germline CDR1 and CDR2 sequences are SQVTM and ANQGSEA. In DNA form, the CDR3 reads TGCAGCGTGCGCCAGGGTCCGGCCTACGAGCAGTACTTC. Its protein is CSVRQGPAYEQYF.

V is TRBV24-1 and J is TRBJ2-2; no clear D gene. V dropped 5 bases and J dropped 1 base, with 7 bases sitting between them. There are 14 residues in the CDR3. Per the germline V gene, CDR1 is KGHDR and CDR2 is SFDVKD. The CDR3 is CATSARVNTGELFF. The CDR3 DNA reads as TGTGCCACCAGTGCCCGGGTGAACACCGGGGAGCTGTTTTTT.

This chain joins TRBV18 and TRBJ2-7; the D gene is possibly TRBD2 (5 bases). CDR1 and CDR2 from the germline V gene are KGHSH and LQKENI. CDR3 length: 12 residues. V was trimmed by 8 bases and J by 3 bases, leaving 11 bases between them. CDR3 nucleotides: TGTGCCAGCCCGGAGGCGGGCTACGAGCAGTACTTC. Translated: CASPEAGYEQYF.

The V and J genes are TRBV28 and TRBJ1-1; D uncertain. Germline CDR1 MDHEN, CDR2 SYDVKM. This CDR3 has 11 amino acids. V dropped 5 bases and J dropped 0 bases, with 1 base sitting between them. For the CDR3, the DNA is TGTGCCAGCAGTATGAACACTGAAGCTTTCTTT. It translates to CASSMNTEAFF.

The chain joins TRBV20-1 to TRBJ1-2; 11 bases align to TRBD1. Germline lookup yields CDR1 DFQATT and CDR2 SNEGSKA (reference sequence). The CDR3 covers 15 residues. With V trimmed by 6 bases and J by 6 bases, 12 bases remained unmatched. In DNA form, the CDR3 reads TGCAGTGCGACGAGACAGGGACAGGGGGGCGATGGCTACACCTTC. Its protein product is CSATRQGQGGDGYTF.

This chain links TRBV2 with TRBJ2-7, with 7 positions matching TRBD2. CDR3 length: 14 residues. The germline gives CDR1 SNHLY, CDR2 FYNNEI. Trimming at V came to 6 bases and at J to 2 bases, leaving 7 bases not matched to a gene. CDR3 nucleotides: TGTGCCAGCAGCGCGACTAGCCTAACCTACGAGCAGTACTTC. Its translation is CASSATSLTYEQYF.

The rearrangement joins TRBV28 to TRBJ2-5, with D uncertain. This CDR3 region has 15 residues. Trimming shortened V by 7 bases and J by 2 bases, and 17 bases separated the two germline ends. Looked up from germline, CDR1 is MDHEN and CDR2 is SYDVKM. CDR3 sequence reads: CASTPGFHKQETQYF. CDR3 nucleotide sequence: TGTGCCAGCACGCCTGGGTTCCACAAACAAGAGACCCAGTACTTC.